One sample yielded the 2 T cell receptor beta chains listed below, sequenced in a study of beta chain features in type 1 diabetes. Sequencing targeted expressed TCRB transcripts, as all isolated RNA had been reverse transcribed. TCRdb keeps only in-frame clones here, not all; method: immunoSEQ multiplex PCR. Of about 620,000 clones listed, around a sixth are singletons. The source material was naive CD4+ T cells from blood. Every receptor here comes from a man younger than 30 in good health.

This clone was observed a handful of times. The CDR3 bases are TGTGCCAGCAGCGCCGGGACAGGGGGCCACTATGGCTACACCTTC. Translated, it gives CASSAGTGGHYGYTF. V and J are TRBV6-1 and TRBJ1-2; 12 bases agree with TRBD1. CDR1 MNHNS and CDR2 SASEGT come from the germline V gene. Losses at the gene ends were 6 bases for V and 3 bases for J; bases not matched to a gene: 5. The CDR3 is 15 amino acids.

The gene calls are TRBV25-1 and TRBJ2-5; possible D gene TRBD1, 6 bases. Trimming pared 4 bases from V and 11 bases from J, leaving 14 bases between. The CDR3 is 12 residues long. CDR1 is MGHDK and CDR2 is SYGVNS in the germline V gene. The CDR3 DNA sequence: TGTGCCAGCAGTGGGGGGCCGGGTGAGCAGTACTTC. It yields the protein CASSGGPGEQYF.